These T cell receptor beta chains were read from a single sample in a study of T cell responses to AZD1222 COVID-19 vaccine. Data came from immunoSEQ multiplex PCR; TCRdb stores just in-frame clones and leaves some out. The sample lists 100,000 or so clones, nearly 95% occurring once. The material sequenced was peripheral blood, taken on day 0 of AZD1222 vaccination. Every receptor here comes from an adult in good health. Both conserved end residues are part of each CDR3. D genes are given only for firm matches. A clone size is listed for some rows: how often the clone was seen (once, few, many), or a class if it is expanded.

d_call	j_call	v_call	cdr3_length	clone_size	cdr3_aa	cdr3_nt
TRBD1	TRBJ1-2	TRBV12-3/TRBV12-4	13	NA	CASSQQGWYGYTF	TGTGCCAGCAGTCAACAGGGGTGGTATGGCTACACCTTC
NA	TRBJ1-5	TRBV5-5	13	NA	CASSSRRGEPQHF	TGTGCCAGCAGCTCACGCCGAGGGGAACCCCAGCATTTT
NA	TRBJ1-2	TRBV14	15	once	CASSPDLTGDYGYTF	TGTGCCAGCAGCCCTGATCTTACAGGCGACTATGGCTACACCTTC
TRBD1	TRBJ1-1	TRBV10-2	12	NA	CASRGTGTEAFF	TGCGCCAGCAGGGGGACAGGCACTGAAGCTTTCTTT
NA	TRBJ2-5	TRBV10-1	13	once	CASGDPAEETQYF	TGCGCCAGCGGGGACCCCGCCGAAGAGACCCAGTACTTC
NA	TRBJ2-3	TRBV2	14	NA	CASSVQGSTDTQYF	TGTGCCAGCAGTGTACAGGGAAGCACAGATACGCAGTATTTT
TRBD1	TRBJ2-3	TRBV6-5	12	NA	CAYDRGTDTQYF	TGTGCCTACGACAGGGGCACAGATACGCAGTATTTT
NA	TRBJ1-6	TRBV5-1	16	NA	CASSLVSSSYNSPLHF	TGCGCCAGCAGCTTGGTTAGCAGCTCCTATAATTCACCCCTCCACTTT
NA	TRBJ2-1	TRBV24-1	15	NA	CATSDFSGESSEQFF	TGTGCCACCAGTGATTTTAGTGGGGAATCTAGTGAGCAGTTCTTC
TRBD1	TRBJ1-1	TRBV19	14	NA	CASTDRGRGTEAFF	TGTGCCAGTACCGACAGGGGTCGGGGCACTGAAGCTTTCTTT
TRBD1	TRBJ1-5	TRBV27	13	NA	CASSPGQSQPQHF	TGTGCCAGCAGTCCGGGACAGAGTCAGCCCCAGCATTTT
NA	TRBJ2-7	TRBV4-1	13	NA	CASSSWDTYEQYF	TGCGCCAGCAGCTCCTGGGATACCTACGAGCAGTACTTC
NA	TRBJ2-5	TRBV27	13	NA	CASRGLFQETQYF	TGTGCCAGCAGGGGGCTTTTCCAAGAGACCCAGTACTTC
NA	TRBJ2-7	TRBV5-4	13	NA	CASSSNPAHEQYF	TGTGCCAGCAGCTCCAACCCGGCCCACGAGCAGTACTTC
TRBD1	TRBJ1-3	TRBV16	17	NA	CASSQTSGQLSGNTIYF	TGTGCCAGCAGCCAAACGTCGGGACAGCTCTCTGGAAACACCATATATTTT
NA	TRBJ2-3	TRBV5-4	16	NA	CASSSRPGSLPDTQYF	TGTGCCAGCAGCTCCCGACCCGGGAGTCTCCCAGATACGCAGTATTTT
NA	TRBJ1-2	TRBV5-1	14	NA	CASNTGREGYGYTF	TGCGCCAGCAACACGGGAAGGGAAGGGTATGGCTACACCTTC
NA	TRBJ1-5	TRBV27	13	once	CASREGGRQPQHF	TGTGCCAGCAGAGAGGGGGGACGGCAGCCCCAGCATTTT
NA	TRBJ2-3	TRBV5-5	16	NA	CASSLGSWLASDTQYF	TGTGCCAGCAGCTTGGGGAGCTGGCTAGCATCAGATACGCAGTATTTT
TRBD2	TRBJ2-3	TRBV28	12	few	CASRAGADTQYF	TGTGCCAGCAGAGCGGGAGCAGATACGCAGTATTTT
NA	TRBJ1-1	TRBV4-1	12	once	CASSQAGPGAFF	TGCGCCAGCAGCCAAGCAGGACCGGGGGCTTTCTTT
NA	TRBJ2-5	TRBV5-5	15	once	CASSLERDLRETQYF	TGTGCCAGCAGCTTGGAACGGGATCTCCGGGAGACCCAGTACTTC
NA	TRBJ1-3	TRBV7-9	13	NA	CASSLVAGNTIYF	TGTGCCAGCAGCTTAGTTGCCGGAAACACCATATATTTT
NA	TRBJ2-1	TRBV25-1	15	NA	CASSERSSTENEQFF	TGTGCCAGCAGTGAACGGTCTAGTACTGAGAATGAGCAGTTCTTC
NA	TRBJ2-1	TRBV2	15	NA	CASPPNPSRYNEQFF	TGTGCCAGCCCCCCAAATCCGTCCCGCTACAATGAGCAGTTCTTC
TRBD1	TRBJ2-7	TRBV7-8	15	NA	CASSSYMGQGREQYF	TGTGCCAGCAGTAGCTATATGGGACAGGGCAGAGAGCAGTACTTC
TRBD2	TRBJ2-3	TRBV3-1/TRBV3-2	15	NA	CASSPTSGRADTQYF	TGTGCCAGCAGCCCGACTAGCGGGAGAGCAGATACGCAGTATTTT
NA	TRBJ2-2	TRBV10-1	14	once	CARVSSGWTGELFF	TGCGCCAGGGTCTCGTCGGGTTGGACGGGGGAGCTGTTTTTT
TRBD2	TRBJ2-5	TRBV27	14	NA	CASSLLAGQETQYF	TGTGCCAGCAGTCTCCTAGCGGGGCAAGAGACCCAGTACTTC
NA	TRBJ2-5	TRBV5-1	14	NA	CASSLAVREETQYF	TGCGCCAGCAGCTTGGCTGTCAGAGAAGAGACCCAGTACTTC
TRBD1	TRBJ1-6	TRBV7-2	16	NA	CASTHEQGARNSPLHF	TGTGCCAGCACCCACGAGCAGGGGGCTCGTAATTCACCCCTCCACTTT
TRBD1	TRBJ2-1	TRBV3-1/TRBV3-2	15	NA	CASSHRGQGVNEQFF	TGTGCCAGCAGCCATCGTGGACAGGGCGTCAATGAGCAGTTCTTC
TRBD2	TRBJ2-7	TRBV5-6	12	NA	CMGLAGSYEQYF	TGCATGGGACTAGCGGGCTCCTACGAGCAGTACTTC
NA	TRBJ1-1	TRBV12-3/TRBV12-4	13	NA	CASSLGRNTEAFF	TGTGCCAGCAGTTTAGGAAGGAACACTGAAGCTTTCTTT
NA	TRBJ2-7	TRBV4-1	16	once	CASSQGPENSGREQYF	TGCGCCAGCAGCCAAGGGCCGGAGAACTCGGGTCGGGAGCAGTACTTC
NA	TRBJ2-3	TRBV10-3	17	NA	CAISDRQDSASTDTQYF	TGTGCCATCAGTGACCGACAGGACTCCGCCTCCACAGATACGCAGTATTTT
TRBD2	TRBJ2-1	TRBV5-4	15	NA	CASSTGLAGGIEQFF	TGTGCCAGCAGCACGGGACTAGCGGGAGGAATTGAGCAGTTCTTC
NA	TRBJ2-3	TRBV19	15	NA	CASKPLGVLTDTQYF	TGTGCCAGTAAACCCCTTGGAGTTCTCACAGATACGCAGTATTTT
TRBD1	TRBJ1-4	TRBV9	14	NA	CASSSGGVGEKLFF	TGTGCCAGCAGCTCAGGGGGCGTCGGGGAAAAACTGTTTTTT
NA	TRBJ1-2	TRBV28	14	NA	CASSPGGQYYGYTF	TGTGCCAGCAGCCCCGGTGGGCAGTACTATGGCTACACCTTC
TRBD1	TRBJ1-3	TRBV4-2	18	NA	CASSHDRGRAHSGNTIYF	TGTGCCAGCAGCCACGACAGGGGGCGAGCCCACTCTGGAAACACCATATATTTT
NA	TRBJ1-4	TRBV28	15	NA	CASSLRYAANEKLFF	TGTGCCAGCAGTTTACGATACGCGGCTAATGAAAAACTGTTTTTT
NA	TRBJ2-3	TRBV19	15	NA	CASSIEGLELDTQYF	TGTGCCAGTAGTATAGAGGGTCTCGAGTTGGATACGCAGTATTTT
NA	TRBJ1-2	TRBV28	14	NA	CASSPPSRVDGYTF	TGTGCCAGCAGCCCCCCCTCGAGGGTTGATGGCTACACCTTC
TRBD1	TRBJ2-3	TRBV6-1	17	NA	CASSEMGTGRMFDTQYF	TGTGCCAGCAGTGAAATGGGGACAGGGAGGATGTTCGATACGCAGTATTTT